These 7 T cell receptor beta chains share one sample of origin, sequenced in a study of blood T cell repertoires in COVID-19. Profiled with immunoSEQ multiplex PCR; TCRdb holds only in-frame clones, not every one. The repertoire holds about 58,000 clones, with around 90% as singletons. The sample was peripheral blood. The origin of the receptors is a human donor with active COVID-19. The donor label of this sample is uncertain.

DNA of the CDR3: TGTGCCAGCAGCACACGGACAAATCCCGGGGAGCTGTTTTTT. Amino acids: CASSTRTNPGELFF. The chain links TRBV9 to TRBJ2-2; D is perhaps TRBD1 (5 bases). The CDR3 totals 14 residues. The V gene lost 4 bases and the J gene lost 6 bases, with 13 bases spanning the gap. The V gene's germline CDR1 is SGDLS and CDR2 YYNGEE. Based on the CDR3 plus reference TRBV9 and TRBJ2-2, the full variable domain is DSGVTQTPKHLITATGQRVTLRCSPRSGDLSVYWYQQSLDQGLQFLIQYYNGEERAKGNILERFSAQQFPDLHSELNLSSLELGDSALYFCASSTRTNPGELFFGEGSRLTVL.

This clone was counted only a few times. This chain links TRBV10-1 with TRBJ2-7; no firm D call. The germline gives CDR1 WNHNN, CDR2 SYGVQD (reference sequence). The CDR3 is 14 residues long. The V end was cut by 0 bases, the J end by 4 bases, with 10 bases between. This chain's CDR3 is CASSESPADYEQYF. The CDR3 bases are TGCGCCAGCAGTGAGTCTCCGGCGGATTACGAGCAGTACTTC.

The rearrangement uses TRBV5-3 and TRBJ2-2, with 11 bases matching TRBD2. TRBV5-3 is an ORF; its function is uncertain. The ends lost 5 bases at V and 2 bases at J; junction bases unmatched: 8. The CDR3 has 17 amino acids. CDR3 region: CARRLPGLAENTGELFF. The CDR3, as DNA: TGTGCCAGAAGGTTACCGGGACTAGCGGAAAACACCGGGGAGCTGTTTTTT.

The chain carries TRBV6-1 and TRBJ1-5; D not resolved. This CDR3 is 16 amino acids long. From germline, CDR1 is MNHNS and CDR2 SASEGT. With 0 bases removed from V and 8 bases from J, the gap between germline ends came to 17 bases. The chain's CDR3 is CASSEASTARVKPQHF. CDR3 nucleotides: TGTGCCAGCAGTGAAGCGAGTACAGCGAGGGTTAAGCCCCAGCATTTT.

V is TRBV27 and J is TRBJ2-3; TRBD2 matches at 12 bases. Germline trimming cut 5 bases from V and 0 bases from J; bases unmatched to any gene: 9. The CDR3 totals 18 residues. CDR1 and CDR2 from the germline V gene are MNHEY and SMNVEV (reference sequence). In DNA, the CDR3 is TGTGCCAGCAGTATAAGGACTAGCGGGGTCGCTAGCACAGATACGCAGTATTTT. Its translation: CASSIRTSGVASTDTQYF.

The chain carries TRBV27 and TRBJ1-1; TRBD1 agrees at 7 bases. J lost 5 bases, V lost 7 bases, and 13 bases had no gene match. The CDR3 length is 15 residues. Per germline, CDR1 MNHEY and CDR2 SMNVEV (reference sequence). CDR3 DNA sequence: TGTGCCAGCAAGGGGGCAGGTCTGAGAGAAACTGAAGCTTTCTTT. Protein sequence: CASKGAGLRETEAFF.

J is TRBJ1-4 and V is TRBV28, with no clear D. The CDR3 contains 13 residues. Trimming cost V 8 bases and J 2 bases, with 9 bases left between them. Germline V gene lookup returns CDR1 MDHEN and CDR2 SYDVKM. The CDR3 region has the DNA TGTGCCAGCCTCGGTTGGACTAATGAAAAACTGTTTTTT. This codes for CASLGWTNEKLFF.